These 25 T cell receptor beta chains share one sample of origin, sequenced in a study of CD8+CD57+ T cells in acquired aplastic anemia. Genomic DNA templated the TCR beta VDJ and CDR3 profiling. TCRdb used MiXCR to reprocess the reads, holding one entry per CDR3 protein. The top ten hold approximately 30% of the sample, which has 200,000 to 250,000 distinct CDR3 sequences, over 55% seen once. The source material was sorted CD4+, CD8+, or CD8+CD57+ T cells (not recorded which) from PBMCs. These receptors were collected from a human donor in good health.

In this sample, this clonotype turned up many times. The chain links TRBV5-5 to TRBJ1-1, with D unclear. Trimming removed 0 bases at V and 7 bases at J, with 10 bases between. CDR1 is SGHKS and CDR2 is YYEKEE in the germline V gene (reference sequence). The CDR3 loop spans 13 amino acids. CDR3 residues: CASSLVGSHEAFF. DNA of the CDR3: TGTGCCAGCAGCTTGGTAGGGTCACATGAAGCTTTCTTT.

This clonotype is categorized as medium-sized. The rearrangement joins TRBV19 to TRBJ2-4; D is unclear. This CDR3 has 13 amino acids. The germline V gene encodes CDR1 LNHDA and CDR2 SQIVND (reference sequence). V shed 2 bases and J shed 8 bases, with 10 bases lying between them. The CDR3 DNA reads TGTGCCAGTAGTATACGGAGCTCCCACATTCAGTACTTC. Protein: CASSIRSSHIQYF.

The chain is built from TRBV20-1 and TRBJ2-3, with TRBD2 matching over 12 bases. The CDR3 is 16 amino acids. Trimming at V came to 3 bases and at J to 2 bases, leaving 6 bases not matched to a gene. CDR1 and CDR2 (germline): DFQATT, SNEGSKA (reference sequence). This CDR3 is CSASPGLAGPTDTQYF. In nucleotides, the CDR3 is TGCAGTGCTAGTCCCGGACTAGCGGGACCCACAGATACGCAGTATTTT.

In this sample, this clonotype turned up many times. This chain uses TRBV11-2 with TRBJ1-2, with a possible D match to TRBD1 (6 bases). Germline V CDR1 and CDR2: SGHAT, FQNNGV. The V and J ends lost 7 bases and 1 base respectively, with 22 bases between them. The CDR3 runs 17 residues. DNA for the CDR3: TGTGCCAGCACCGGGGGGCCGACAGCCAACCTTAACTATGGCTACACCTTC. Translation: CASTGGPTANLNYGYTF.

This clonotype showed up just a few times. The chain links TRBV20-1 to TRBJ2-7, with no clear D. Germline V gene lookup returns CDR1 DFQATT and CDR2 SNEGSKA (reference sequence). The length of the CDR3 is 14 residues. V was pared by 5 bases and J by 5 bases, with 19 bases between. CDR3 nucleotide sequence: TGCAGTGCTTGCCGACTCCCAGGAGAGAACGAGCAGTACTTC. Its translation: CSACRLPGENEQYF.

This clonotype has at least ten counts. CDR3 sequence reads: CASSPRGGQPQHF. CDR3 nucleotide sequence: TGCGCCAGCAGCCCCCGAGGGGGTCAGCCCCAGCATTTT. The V call is TRBV4-3, the J call TRBJ1-5, with D possibly being TRBD1 (6 bases). Trimming removed 4 bases at V and 6 bases at J, with 10 bases between. Germline V gene sequence: CDR1 LGHNA, CDR2 YSLEER. The CDR3 extends over 13 amino acids.

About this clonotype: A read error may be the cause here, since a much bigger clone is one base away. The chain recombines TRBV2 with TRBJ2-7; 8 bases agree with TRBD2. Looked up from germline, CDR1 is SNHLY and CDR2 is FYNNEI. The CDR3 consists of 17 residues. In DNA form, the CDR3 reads TGTGCCAGCAGCCAAGCCAGCGGGGGAGATAGCTCCTACGAGCGGTACTTC. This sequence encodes CASSQASGGDSSYERYF.

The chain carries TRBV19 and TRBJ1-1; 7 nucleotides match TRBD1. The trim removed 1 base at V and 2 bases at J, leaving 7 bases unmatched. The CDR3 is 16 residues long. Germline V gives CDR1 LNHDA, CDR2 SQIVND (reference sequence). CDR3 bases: TGTGCCAGTAGTATAGGGGTGACAGGGCGTAACACTGAAGCTTTCTTT. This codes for CASSIGVTGRNTEAFF.

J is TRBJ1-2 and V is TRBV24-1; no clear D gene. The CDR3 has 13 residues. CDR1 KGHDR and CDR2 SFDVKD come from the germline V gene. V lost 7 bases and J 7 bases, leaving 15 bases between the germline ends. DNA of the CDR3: TGTGCCACCAGCCTCTCTAAAACCGGTGGCTACACCTTC. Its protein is CATSLSKTGGYTF.

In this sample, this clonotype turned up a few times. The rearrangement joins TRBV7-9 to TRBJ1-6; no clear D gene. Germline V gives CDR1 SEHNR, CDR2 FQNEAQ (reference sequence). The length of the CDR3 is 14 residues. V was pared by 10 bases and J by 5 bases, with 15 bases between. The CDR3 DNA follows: TGTGCCACAACCGGGCCCGAAAATAATTCACCCCTCCACTTT. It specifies CATTGPENNSPLHF.

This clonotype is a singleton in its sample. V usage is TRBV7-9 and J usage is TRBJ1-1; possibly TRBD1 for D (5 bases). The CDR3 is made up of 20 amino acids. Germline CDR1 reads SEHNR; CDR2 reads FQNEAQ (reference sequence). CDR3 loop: CSGLVGRGTGMATVNTEAFF. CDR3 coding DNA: TGTTCTGGGCTAGTGGGACGGGGTACGGGTATGGCTACAGTGAACACTGAAGCTTTCTTT.

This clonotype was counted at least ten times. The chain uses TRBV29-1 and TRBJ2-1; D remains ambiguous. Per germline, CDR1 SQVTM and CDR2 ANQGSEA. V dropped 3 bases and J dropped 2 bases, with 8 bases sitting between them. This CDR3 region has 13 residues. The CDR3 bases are TGCAGCGTTGAGGGGTGGACCTACAATGAGCAGTTCTTC. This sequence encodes CSVEGWTYNEQFF.

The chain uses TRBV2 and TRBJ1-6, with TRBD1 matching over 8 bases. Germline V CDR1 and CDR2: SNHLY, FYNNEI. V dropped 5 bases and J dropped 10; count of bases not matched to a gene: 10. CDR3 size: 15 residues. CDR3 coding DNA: TGTGCCAGCAGTCCGGACAGGGCGTGGGGGTCACCCCTCCACTTT. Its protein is CASSPDRAWGSPLHF.

CDR3 loop: CASSFPDRGYYEQYF. The CDR3 DNA reads as TGCGCCAGCAGCTTCCCCGACAGGGGTTACTACGAGCAGTACTTC. V gene TRBV10-2 combines with J gene TRBJ2-7, with 8 bases that match TRBD1. The germline CDR1 and CDR2 sequences are WSHSY and SAAADI. Trimming removed 6 bases from V and 3 bases from J; junction bases left unmatched: 10. The CDR3 loop spans 15 amino acids.

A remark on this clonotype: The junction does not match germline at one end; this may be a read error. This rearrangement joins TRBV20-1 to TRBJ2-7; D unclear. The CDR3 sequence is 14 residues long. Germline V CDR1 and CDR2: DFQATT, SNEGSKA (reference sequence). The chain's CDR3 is CSARSPLRSHEQCF. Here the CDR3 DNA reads TGCAGTGCTAGATCCCCGTTACGGTCCCACGAGCAGTGCTTC.

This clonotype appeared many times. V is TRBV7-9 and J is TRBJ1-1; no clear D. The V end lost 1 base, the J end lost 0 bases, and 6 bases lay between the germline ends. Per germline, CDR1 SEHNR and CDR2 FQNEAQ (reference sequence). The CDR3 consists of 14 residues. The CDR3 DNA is TGTGCCAGCAGCTTAGAAAGGCTGAACACTGAAGCTTTCTTT. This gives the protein CASSLERLNTEAFF.

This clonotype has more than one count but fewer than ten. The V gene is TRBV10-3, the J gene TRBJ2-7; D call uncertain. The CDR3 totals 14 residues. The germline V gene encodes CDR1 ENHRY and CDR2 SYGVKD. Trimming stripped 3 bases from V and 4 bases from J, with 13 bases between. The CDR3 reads CAISEGRETYEQYF. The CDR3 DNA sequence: TGTGCCATCAGTGAAGGCAGAGAAACTTACGAGCAGTACTTC.

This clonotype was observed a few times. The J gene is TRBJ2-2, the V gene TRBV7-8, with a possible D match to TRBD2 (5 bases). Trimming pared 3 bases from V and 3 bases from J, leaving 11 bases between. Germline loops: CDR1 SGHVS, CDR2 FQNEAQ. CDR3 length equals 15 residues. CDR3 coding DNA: TGTGCCAGCAGCTTTTGGGTGAGGGACACCGGGGAGCTGTTTTTT. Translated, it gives CASSFWVRDTGELFF.

Written as DNA, the CDR3 is TGTGCCAGCAGCTTAAGGGGTTTAGACACTGAAGCTTTCTTT. This codes for CASSLRGLDTEAFF. The chain combines TRBV7-3 with TRBJ1-1, with D unclear. Trimming took 1 base from V and 3 from J, leaving 9 bases between them. CDR1 SGHTA and CDR2 FQGTGA come from the germline V gene. CDR3 size: 14 residues.

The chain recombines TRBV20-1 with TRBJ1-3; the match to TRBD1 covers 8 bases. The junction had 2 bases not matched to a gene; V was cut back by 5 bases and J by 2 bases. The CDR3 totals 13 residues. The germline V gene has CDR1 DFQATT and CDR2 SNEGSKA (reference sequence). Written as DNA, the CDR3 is TGCAGTGCTTCACAGGGGGCTGGAAACACCATATATTTT. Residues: CSASQGAGNTIYF.

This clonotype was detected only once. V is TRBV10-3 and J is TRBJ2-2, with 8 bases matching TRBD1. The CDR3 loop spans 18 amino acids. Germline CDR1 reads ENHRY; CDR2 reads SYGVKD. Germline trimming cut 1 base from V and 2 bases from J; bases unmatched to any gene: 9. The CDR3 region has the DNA TGTGCCATCAGTGAGTGGACCGGGGGACAGGCCAACACCGGGGAGCTGTTTTTT. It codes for CAISEWTGGQANTGELFF.

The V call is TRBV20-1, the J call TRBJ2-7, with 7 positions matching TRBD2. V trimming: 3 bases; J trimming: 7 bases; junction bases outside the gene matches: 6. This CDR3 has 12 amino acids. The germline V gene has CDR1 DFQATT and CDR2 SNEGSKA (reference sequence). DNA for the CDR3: TGCAGTGCTAGGGGGAGGGCCGAGGAGCAGTACTTC. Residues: CSARGRAEEQYF.

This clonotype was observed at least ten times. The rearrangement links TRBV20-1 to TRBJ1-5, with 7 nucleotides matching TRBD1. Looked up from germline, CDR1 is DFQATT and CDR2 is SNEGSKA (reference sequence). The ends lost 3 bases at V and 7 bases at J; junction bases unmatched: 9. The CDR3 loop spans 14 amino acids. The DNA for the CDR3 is TGCAGTGCTAGGAGGGCAGGGGGGATCCAGCCCCAGCATTTT. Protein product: CSARRAGGIQPQHF.

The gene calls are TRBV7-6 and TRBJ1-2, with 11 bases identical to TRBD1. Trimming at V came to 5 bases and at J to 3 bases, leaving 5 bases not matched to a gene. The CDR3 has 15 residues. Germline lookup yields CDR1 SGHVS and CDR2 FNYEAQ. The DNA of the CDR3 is TGTGCCAGCAGCCCCGGACAGGGGGCCGACTATGGCTACACCTTC. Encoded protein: CASSPGQGADYGYTF.

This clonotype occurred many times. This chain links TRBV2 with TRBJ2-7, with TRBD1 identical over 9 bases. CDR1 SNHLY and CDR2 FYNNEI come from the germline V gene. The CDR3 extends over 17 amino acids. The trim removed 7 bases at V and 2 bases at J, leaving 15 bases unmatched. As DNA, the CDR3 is TGTGCCAGCACCAATACTATCCGGGACAGGGTAACCTACGAGCAGTACTTC. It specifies CASTNTIRDRVTYEQYF. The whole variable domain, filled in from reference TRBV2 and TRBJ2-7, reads EPEVTQTPSHQVTQMGQEVILRCVPISNHLYFYWYRQILGQKVEFLVSFYNNEISEKSEIFDDQFSVERPDGSNFTLKIRSTKLEDSAMYFCASTNTIRDRVTYEQYFGPGTRLTVT.